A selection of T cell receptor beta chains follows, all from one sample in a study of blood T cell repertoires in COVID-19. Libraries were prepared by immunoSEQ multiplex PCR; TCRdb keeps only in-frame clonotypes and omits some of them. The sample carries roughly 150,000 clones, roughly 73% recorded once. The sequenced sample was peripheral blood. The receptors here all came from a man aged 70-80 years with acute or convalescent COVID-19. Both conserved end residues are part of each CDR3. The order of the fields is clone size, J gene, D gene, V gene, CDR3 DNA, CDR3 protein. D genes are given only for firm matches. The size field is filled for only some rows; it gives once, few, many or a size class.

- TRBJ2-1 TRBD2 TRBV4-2 TGTGCCAGCAGCCAAGAATCGGGGATCACTAGCGGGGGGGCCCATGAGCAGTTCTTC CASSQESGITSGGAHEQFF
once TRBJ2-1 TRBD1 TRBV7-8 TGTGCCAGCATCCCAGGGACAGGGAACAATGAGCAGTTCTTC CASIPGTGNNEQFF
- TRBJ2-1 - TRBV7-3 TGTGCCAGCAACCGGGAGTTCACCTACAATGAGCAGTTCTTC CASNREFTYNEQFF
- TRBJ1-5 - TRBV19 TGTGCCAGTAGTATAGAGGGAGGGATTAGCAATCAGCCCCAGCATTTT CASSIEGGISNQPQHF
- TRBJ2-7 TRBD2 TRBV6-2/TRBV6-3 TGTGCCAGCAGTTACTGGAATCTAGCGGGAGGTAGCTACGAGCAGTACTTC CASSYWNLAGGSYEQYF
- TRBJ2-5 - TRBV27 TGTGCCAGCAGTTTGATGGGGGGCCAAGAGACCCAGTACTTC CASSLMGGQETQYF
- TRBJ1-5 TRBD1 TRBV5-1 TGCGCCAGCAGCACCGGGACAGGCAATCAGCCCCAGCATTTT CASSTGTGNQPQHF
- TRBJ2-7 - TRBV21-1 TGTGCCAGCAGCACAGGCAGCGAGCAGTACTTC CASSTGSEQYF
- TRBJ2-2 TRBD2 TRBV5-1 TGCGCCAGCAGCTTTAGCGGGGCGAACACCGGGGAGCTGTTTTTT CASSFSGANTGELFF
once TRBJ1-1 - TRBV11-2 TGTGCCAGCAGCTTAGAGATTCGGGCAGGGTCTGAAGCTTTCTTT CASSLEIRAGSEAFF
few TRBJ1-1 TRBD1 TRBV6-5 TGTGCCAGTGGACAGGGGCCGAACACTGAAGCTTTCTTT CASGQGPNTEAFF